The clone carrying this T cell receptor (beta chain) was seen a handful of times. Its antigen remains unknown. This entry is derived from a study of beta chain features in type 1 diabetes. Study-wide findings and caveats: There were fewer insertions and more deletions at the VDJ junctions of type 1 diabetes patients. Shorter templates may be favored by PCR, equally so in patients and controls. For TCRB rearrangement, an influence of HLA type remained unresolved here.

The ends were cut back, 4 bases at V and 5 bases at J, with 8 bases in the middle. The germline gives CDR1 GTSNPN, CDR2 SVGIG (reference sequence). The length of the CDR3 is 11 residues. Since all of the isolated RNA was reverse transcribed, expressed TCRB transcripts were what got sequenced. The data were produced by immunoSEQ multiplex PCR, yet TCRdb's version contains in-frame clones alone and is incomplete. In the table there are just over 450,000 clones, approximately 28% of which are singletons. This TCR was sampled from a man aged 18 to 35 in good health. Sequenced input: naive CD4+ T cells from blood. This chain uses TRBV30 with TRBJ2-5; D uncertain. The CDR3: CAWTVWETQYF. CDR3 nucleotides: TGTGCCTGGACCGTGTGGGAGACCCAGTACTTC. Full variable domain (outside the CDR3, taken from reference TRBV30 and TRBJ2-5): SQTIHQWPATLVQPVGSPLSLECTVEGTSNPNLYWYRQAAGRGLQLLFYSVGIGQISSEVPQNLSASRPQDRQFILSSKKLLLSDSGFYLCAWTVWETQYFGPGTRLLVL.